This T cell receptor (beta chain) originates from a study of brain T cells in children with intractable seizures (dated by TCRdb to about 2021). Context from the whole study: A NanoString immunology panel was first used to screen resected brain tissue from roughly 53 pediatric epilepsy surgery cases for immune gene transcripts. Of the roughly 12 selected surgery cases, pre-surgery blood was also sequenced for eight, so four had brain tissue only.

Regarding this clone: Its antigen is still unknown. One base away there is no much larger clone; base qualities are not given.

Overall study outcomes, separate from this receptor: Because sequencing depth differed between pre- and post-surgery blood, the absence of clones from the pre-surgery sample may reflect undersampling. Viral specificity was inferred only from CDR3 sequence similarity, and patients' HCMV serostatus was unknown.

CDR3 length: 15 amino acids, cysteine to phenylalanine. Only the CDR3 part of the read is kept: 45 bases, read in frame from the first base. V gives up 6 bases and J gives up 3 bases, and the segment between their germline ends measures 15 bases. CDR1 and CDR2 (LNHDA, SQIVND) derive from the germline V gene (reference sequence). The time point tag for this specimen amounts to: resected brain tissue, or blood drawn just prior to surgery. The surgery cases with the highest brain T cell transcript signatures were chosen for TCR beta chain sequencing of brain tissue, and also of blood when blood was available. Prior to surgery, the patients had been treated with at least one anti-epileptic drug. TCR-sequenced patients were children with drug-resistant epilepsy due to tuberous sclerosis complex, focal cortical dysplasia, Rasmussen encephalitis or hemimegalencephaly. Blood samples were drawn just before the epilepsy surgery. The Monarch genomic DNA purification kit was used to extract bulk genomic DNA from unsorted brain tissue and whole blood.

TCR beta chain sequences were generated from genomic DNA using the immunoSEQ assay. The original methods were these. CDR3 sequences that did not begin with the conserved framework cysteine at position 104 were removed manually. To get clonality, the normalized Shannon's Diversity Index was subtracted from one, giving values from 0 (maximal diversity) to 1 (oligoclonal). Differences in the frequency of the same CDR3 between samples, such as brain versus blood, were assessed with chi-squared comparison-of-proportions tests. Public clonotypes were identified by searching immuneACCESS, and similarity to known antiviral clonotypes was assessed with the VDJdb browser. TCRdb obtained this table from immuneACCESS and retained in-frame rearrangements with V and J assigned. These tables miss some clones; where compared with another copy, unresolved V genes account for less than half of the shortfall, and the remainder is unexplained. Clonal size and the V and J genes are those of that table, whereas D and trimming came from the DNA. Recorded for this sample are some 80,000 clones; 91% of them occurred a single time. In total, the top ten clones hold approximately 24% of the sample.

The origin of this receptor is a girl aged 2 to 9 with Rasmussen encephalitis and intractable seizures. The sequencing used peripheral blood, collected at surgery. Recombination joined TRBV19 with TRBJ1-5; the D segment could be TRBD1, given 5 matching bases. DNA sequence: TGTGCCAGTAGCCCGACAGATCTCCTCAATCAGCCCCAGCATTTT. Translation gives CASSPTDLLNQPQHF.